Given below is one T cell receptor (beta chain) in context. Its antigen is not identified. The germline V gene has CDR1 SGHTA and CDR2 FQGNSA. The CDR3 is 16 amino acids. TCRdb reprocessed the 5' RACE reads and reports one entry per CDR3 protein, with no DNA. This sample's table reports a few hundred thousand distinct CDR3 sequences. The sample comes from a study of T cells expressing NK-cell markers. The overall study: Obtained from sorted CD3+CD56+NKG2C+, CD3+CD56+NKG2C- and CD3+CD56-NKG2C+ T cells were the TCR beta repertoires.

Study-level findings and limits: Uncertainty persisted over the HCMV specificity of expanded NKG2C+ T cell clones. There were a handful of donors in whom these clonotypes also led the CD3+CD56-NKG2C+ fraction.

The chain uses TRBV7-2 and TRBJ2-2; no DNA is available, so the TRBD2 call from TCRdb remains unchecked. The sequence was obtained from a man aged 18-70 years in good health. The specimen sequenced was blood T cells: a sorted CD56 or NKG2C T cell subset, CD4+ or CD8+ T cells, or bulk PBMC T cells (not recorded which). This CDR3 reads CASSLSSSGGTGELFF.